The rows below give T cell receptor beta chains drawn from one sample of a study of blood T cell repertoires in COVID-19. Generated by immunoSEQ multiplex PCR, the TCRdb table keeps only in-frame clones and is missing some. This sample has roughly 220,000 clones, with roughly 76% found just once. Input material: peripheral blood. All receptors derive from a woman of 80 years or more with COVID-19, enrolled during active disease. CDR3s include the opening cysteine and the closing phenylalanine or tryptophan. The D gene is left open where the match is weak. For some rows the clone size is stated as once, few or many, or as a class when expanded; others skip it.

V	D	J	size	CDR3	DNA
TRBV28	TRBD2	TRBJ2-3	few	CAHGTSGYTDTQYF	TGTGCCCATGGGACTAGCGGATACACAGATACGCAGTATTTT
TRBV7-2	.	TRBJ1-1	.	CASSLGYSGKVNTEAFF	TGTGCCAGCAGCTTAGGTTACTCCGGGAAAGTGAACACTGAAGCTTTCTTT
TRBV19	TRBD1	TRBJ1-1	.	CASSSERQGLMNTEAFF	TGTGCCAGTAGTTCTGAACGACAGGGCCTTATGAACACTGAAGCTTTCTTT
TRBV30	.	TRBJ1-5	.	CAPHGGINQPQHF	TGTGCCCCCCACGGGGGAATCAATCAGCCCCAGCATTTT
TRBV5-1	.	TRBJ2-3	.	CASSPQGGGTDTQYF	TGCGCCAGCAGCCCTCAAGGCGGGGGCACAGATACGCAGTATTTT
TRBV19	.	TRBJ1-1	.	CASSTRLGRGGNTEAFF	TGTGCCAGTAGTACAAGGTTGGGCAGGGGTGGGAACACTGAAGCTTTCTTT
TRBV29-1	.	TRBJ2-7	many	CSVRTQADPYEQYF	TGCAGCGTTAGGACACAGGCGGACCCCTACGAGCAGTACTTC
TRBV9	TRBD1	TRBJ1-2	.	CASSVMGQGDYGYTF	TGTGCCAGCAGCGTAATGGGTCAGGGGGACTATGGCTACACCTTC
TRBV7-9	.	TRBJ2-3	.	CASSHGLNTDTQYF	TGTGCCAGCAGCCACGGACTAAACACAGATACGCAGTATTTT
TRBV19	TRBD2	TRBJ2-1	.	CASSLELAGDLRDEQFF	TGTGCCAGTAGTCTAGAACTAGCGGGAGACCTCAGGGATGAGCAGTTCTTC
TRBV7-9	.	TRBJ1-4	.	CAGRGETNEKLFF	TGTGCCGGCCGTGGGGAGACGAATGAAAAACTGTTTTTT
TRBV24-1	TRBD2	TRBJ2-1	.	CATSSRTSGRTSNEQFF	TGTGCCACCAGTTCTAGGACTAGCGGCAGGACCAGCAATGAGCAGTTCTTC
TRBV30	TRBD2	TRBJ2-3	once	CAWTEGGGASSTDTQYF	TGTGCCTGGACCGAGGGCGGGGGAGCAAGTAGCACAGATACGCAGTATTTT
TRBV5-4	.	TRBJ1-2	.	CASSGRGGSANYGYTF	TGTGCCAGCAGCGGACGGGGGGGGAGTGCTAACTATGGCTACACCTTC
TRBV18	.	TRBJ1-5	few	CASSPGINQPQHF	TGTGCCAGCTCACCCGGGATCAATCAGCCCCAGCATTTT
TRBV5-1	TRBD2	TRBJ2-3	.	CASSLGVTSGSTDTQYF	TGCGCCAGCAGCTTGGGCGTTACTAGCGGAAGCACAGATACGCAGTATTTT
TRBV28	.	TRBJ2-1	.	CASSSYIAGNEQFF	TGTGCCAGCAGTTCCTATATAGCAGGGAATGAGCAGTTCTTC
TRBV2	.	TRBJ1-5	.	CASTREINQPQHF	TGTGCCAGCACACGCGAGATCAATCAGCCCCAGCATTTT
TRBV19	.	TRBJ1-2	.	CASSMESAFNYGYTF	TGTGCCAGTAGTATGGAGTCAGCTTTTAACTATGGCTACACCTTC
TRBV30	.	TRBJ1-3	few	CAWSVPEVAATFSGNTIYF	TGTGCCTGGAGTGTACCGGAGGTAGCCGCGACCTTCTCTGGAAACACCATATATTTT
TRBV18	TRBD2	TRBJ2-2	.	CASSTSGRAGYTGELFF	TGTGCCAGCTCCACTAGCGGGAGGGCCGGTTACACCGGGGAGCTGTTTTTT
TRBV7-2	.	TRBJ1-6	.	CASSLDPSSYNSPLHF	TGTGCCAGCAGCTTAGATCCCTCTTCCTATAATTCACCCCTCCACTTT
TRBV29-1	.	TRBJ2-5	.	CSVEPGSETQYF	TGCAGCGTTGAGCCAGGGTCAGAGACCCAGTACTTC
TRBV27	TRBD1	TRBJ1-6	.	CASSSSAGQTNSPLHF	TGTGCCAGCAGTTCGTCCGCGGGACAGACTAATTCACCCCTCCACTTT
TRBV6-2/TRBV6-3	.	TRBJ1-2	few	CASSYAQDYGYTF	TGTGCCAGCAGTTACGCTCAGGATTATGGCTACACCTTC
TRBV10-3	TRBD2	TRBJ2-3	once	CAISAIIAGAGDTQYF	TGTGCCATCAGTGCTATAATAGCGGGGGCAGGAGATACGCAGTATTTT
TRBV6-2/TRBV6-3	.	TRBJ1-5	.	CASSYGRSSPGEPQHF	TGTGCCAGCAGTTACGGGAGATCCTCGCCCGGGGAGCCCCAGCATTTT
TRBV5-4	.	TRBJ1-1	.	CASSLRGGTEAFF	TGTGCCAGCAGTTTGAGAGGGGGCACTGAAGCTTTCTTT
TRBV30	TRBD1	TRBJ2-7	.	CAWRPRQGWNYEQYF	TGTGCCTGGAGACCTCGACAGGGGTGGAACTACGAGCAGTACTTC
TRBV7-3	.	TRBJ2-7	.	CASSLRATYEQYF	TGTGCCAGCAGCTTAAGGGCTACCTACGAGCAGTACTTC
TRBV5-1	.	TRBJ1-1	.	CASSLAGSEAFF	TGCGCCAGCAGCTTGGCAGGTTCTGAAGCTTTCTTT
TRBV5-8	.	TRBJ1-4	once	CASSFTLTSFGEKLFF	TGTGCCAGCAGCTTTACCCTGACGAGTTTCGGGGAAAAACTGTTTTTT
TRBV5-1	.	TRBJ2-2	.	CASSLRAGRFTGELFF	TGCGCCAGCAGCTTAAGGGCGGGGCGGTTCACCGGGGAGCTGTTTTTT
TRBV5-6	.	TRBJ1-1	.	CASSYPDTYMNTEAFF	TGTGCCAGCAGCTATCCAGACACCTACATGAACACTGAAGCTTTCTTT
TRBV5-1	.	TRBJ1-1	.	CASSLEWSSSHTEAFF	TGCGCCAGCAGCTTGGAGTGGTCGAGTTCTCACACTGAAGCTTTCTTT
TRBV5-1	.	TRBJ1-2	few	CASSFEADNYGYTF	TGCGCCAGCAGCTTCGAGGCGGATAACTATGGCTACACCTTC
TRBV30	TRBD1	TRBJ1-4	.	CAWSEGAEKLFF	TGTGCCTGGAGTGAGGGGGCGGAAAAACTGTTTTTT
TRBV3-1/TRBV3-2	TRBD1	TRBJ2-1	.	CASSQFRTGGRSFSSYNEQFF	TGTGCCAGCAGCCAATTCCGGACAGGGGGCCGCTCCTTTTCCTCCTACAATGAGCAGTTCTTC
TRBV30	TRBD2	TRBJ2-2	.	CAWSGSGRVAGELFF	TGTGCCTGGAGTGGGAGCGGGAGGGTCGCCGGGGAGCTGTTTTTT
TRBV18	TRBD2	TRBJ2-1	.	CASSPRLGTSGNNEQFF	TGTGCCAGCTCACCCAGGCTCGGGACTAGCGGAAACAATGAGCAGTTCTTC
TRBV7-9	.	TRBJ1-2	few	CASTHPQGQGYTF	TGTGCCAGCACCCATCCCCAGGGGCAAGGCTACACCTTC
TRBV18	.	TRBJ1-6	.	CASSSDYPPLHF	TGTGCCAGCTCATCGGACTACCCACCCCTCCACTTT